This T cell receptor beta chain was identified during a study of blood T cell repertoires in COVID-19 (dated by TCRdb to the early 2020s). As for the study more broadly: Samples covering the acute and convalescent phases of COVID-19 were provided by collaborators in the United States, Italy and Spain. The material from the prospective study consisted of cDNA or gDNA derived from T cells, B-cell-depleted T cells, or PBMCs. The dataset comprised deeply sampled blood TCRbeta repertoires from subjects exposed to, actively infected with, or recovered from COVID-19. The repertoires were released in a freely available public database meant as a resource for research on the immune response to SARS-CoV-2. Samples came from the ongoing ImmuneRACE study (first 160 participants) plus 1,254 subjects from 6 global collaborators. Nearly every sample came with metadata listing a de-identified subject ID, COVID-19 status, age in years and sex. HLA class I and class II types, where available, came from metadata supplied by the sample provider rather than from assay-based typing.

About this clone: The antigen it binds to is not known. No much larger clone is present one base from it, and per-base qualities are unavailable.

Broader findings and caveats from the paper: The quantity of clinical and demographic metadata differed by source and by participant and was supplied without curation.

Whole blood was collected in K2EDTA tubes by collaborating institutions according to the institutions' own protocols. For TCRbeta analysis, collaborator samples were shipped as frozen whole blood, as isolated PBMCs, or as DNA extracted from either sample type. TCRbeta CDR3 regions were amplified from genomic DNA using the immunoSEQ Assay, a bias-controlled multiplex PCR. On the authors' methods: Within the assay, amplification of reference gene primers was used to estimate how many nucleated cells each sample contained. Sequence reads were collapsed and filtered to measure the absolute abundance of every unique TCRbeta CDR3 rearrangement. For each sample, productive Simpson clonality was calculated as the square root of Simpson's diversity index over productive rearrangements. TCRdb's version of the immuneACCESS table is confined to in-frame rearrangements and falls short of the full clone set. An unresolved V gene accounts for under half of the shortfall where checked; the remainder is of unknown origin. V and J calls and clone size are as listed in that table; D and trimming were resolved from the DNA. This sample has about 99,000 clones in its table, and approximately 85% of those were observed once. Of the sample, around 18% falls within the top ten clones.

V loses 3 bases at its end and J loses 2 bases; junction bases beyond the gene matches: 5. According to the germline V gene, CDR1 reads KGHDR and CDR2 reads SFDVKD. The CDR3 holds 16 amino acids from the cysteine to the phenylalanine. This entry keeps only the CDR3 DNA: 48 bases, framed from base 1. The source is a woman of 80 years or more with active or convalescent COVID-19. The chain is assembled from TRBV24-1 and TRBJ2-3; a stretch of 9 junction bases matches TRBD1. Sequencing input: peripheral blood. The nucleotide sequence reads TGTGCCACCAGTGATCCTGGGGACAGGGACACAGATACGCAGTATTTT. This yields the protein CATSDPGDRDTDTQYF.